The next 27 T cell receptor beta chains were all read from a single sample in a study of cytomegalovirus exposure and HLA in healthy donors. PCR was performed using 60 Vbeta and 13 Jbeta primers. This table comes from immunoSEQ multiplex PCR, and its TCRdb copy is limited to in-frame clones, with some not included. Of approximately 220,000 clones detected, roughly 80% appear once; the ten largest clones hold 1.2% to 1.5%. The material sequenced was PBMCs. These receptors were collected from a girl under 18 in good health and CMV-seronegative.

This clone was observed a few times. The chain employs TRBV28 and TRBJ1-1; no clear D. The CDR3 is 16 residues long. V was shortened by 2 bases and J by 0 bases, with 13 bases between the two germline ends. Germline V lookup: CDR1 MDHEN, CDR2 SYDVKM. The chain's CDR3 is CASSLERRRLNTEAFF. In DNA form, the CDR3 reads TGTGCCAGCAGTTTAGAGCGGCGGAGACTGAACACTGAAGCTTTCTTT.

The J gene is TRBJ2-1, the V gene TRBV4-1, with D perhaps TRBD2 (5 bases). Germline V gives CDR1 MGHRA, CDR2 YSYEKL. Trimming took 4 bases from V and 1 from J, leaving 8 bases between them. This CDR3 has 14 residues. DNA for the CDR3: TGCGCCAGCAGCCCGAGCGGTTCCTACAATGAGCAGTTCTTC. Residues: CASSPSGSYNEQFF.

The chain combines TRBV5-1 with TRBJ2-5; tentatively, D is TRBD1 (6 bases). The J call is doubtful: the DNA matches TRBJ2-7 better. Germline V gene sequence: CDR1 SGHRS, CDR2 YFSETQ. The CDR3 is 14 amino acids. CDR3 nucleotides: TGCGCCAGCAGCCTGGGACGGACAGCCTACGAGCAGTACTTC. It yields the protein CASSLGRTAYEQYF.

This chain connects TRBV6-5 to TRBJ1-1; D is ambiguous. The CDR3 length is 14 residues. Trimming stripped 2 bases from V and 0 bases from J, with 7 bases between. CDR1 is MNHEY, CDR2 SVGAGI, per germline. The chain's CDR3 is CASSYGALNTEAFF. The CDR3, as DNA: TGTGCCAGCAGTTACGGAGCCTTGAACACTGAAGCTTTCTTT.

The rearrangement links TRBV7-3 to TRBJ2-1, with 16 bases identical to TRBD2. CDR3 size: 18 residues. In germline, CDR1 is SGHTA, CDR2 FQGTGA. Unmatched junction bases numbered 12, after V lost 4 bases and J lost 9 bases. The CDR3 protein is CASSSQSGTSGGEGEQFF. DNA of the CDR3: TGTGCCAGCAGCTCACAGTCCGGGACTAGCGGGGGGGAGGGTGAGCAGTTCTTC. Full variable domain (outside the CDR3, taken from reference TRBV7-3 and TRBJ2-1): GAGVSQTPSNKVTEKGKYVELRCDPISGHTALYWYRQSLGQGPEFLIYFQGTGAADDSGLPNDRFFAVRPEGSVSTLKIQRTERGDSAVYLCASSSQSGTSGGEGEQFFGPGTRLTVL.

The chain is built from TRBV28 and TRBJ2-5; no clear D gene. Judging by the DNA end, TRBJ2-7 fits better; the J call may be wrong. This CDR3 is built from 14 residues. Per germline, CDR1 MDHEN and CDR2 SYDVKM. CDR3 in DNA: TGTGCCAGCAGTTTATCGGGTCTAGGCTACGAGCAGTACTTC. Residues: CASSLSGLGYEQYF.

The chain uses TRBV9 and TRBJ1-1; TRBD1 matches at 12 bases. Germline assignment: CDR1 SGDLS and CDR2 YYNGEE. The V gene end was trimmed by 4 bases and the J gene end by 10 bases; junction bases not matched to a gene: 14. CDR3 length equals 16 residues. The CDR3 nucleotides read TGTGCCAGCAGCCTGGATCCCGGGACAGGGGGCGGCGGAGCTTTCTTT. It codes for CASSLDPGTGGGGAFF.

This clone occurred once. The gene calls are TRBV28 and TRBJ2-7; tentative D call: TRBD1 (6 bases). V was shortened by 2 bases and J by 3 bases, with 23 bases between the two germline ends. The CDR3 consists of 18 residues. Germline assignment: CDR1 MDHEN and CDR2 SYDVKM. The CDR3 DNA reads TGTGCCAGCAGTTTAAAGGGCCAACAGGGAAGACAAGACTACGAGCAGTACTTC. Encoded protein: CASSLKGQQGRQDYEQYF.

This rearrangement joins TRBV27 to TRBJ2-7, with a weak D call TRBD1 (8 bases). Germline V gives CDR1 MNHEY, CDR2 SMNVEV (reference sequence). Trimming removed 5 bases from V and 7 bases from J, with 21 bases in between. The CDR3 contains 15 residues. The CDR3 region is CASSRASDRGGEQYF. As DNA, the CDR3 is TGTGCCAGCAGTAGGGCTTCCGACAGGGGAGGGGAGCAGTACTTC.

This clone was detected only once. This chain connects TRBV30 to TRBJ1-1, with D maybe TRBD1 (5 bases). Germline V gene sequence: CDR1 GTSNPN, CDR2 SVGIG (reference sequence). This CDR3 comprises 10 residues. V lost 3 bases, J lost 11 bases, and 10 bases lay in between. The CDR3 sequence: CAWRGAEAFF. CDR3 nucleotide sequence: TGTGCCTGGAGAGGGGCAGAGGCTTTCTTT.

This sequence joins TRBV5-1 and TRBJ1-2; TRBD1 agrees at 9 bases. The CDR3 is made up of 14 amino acids. Germline V gene data show CDR1 as SGHRS and CDR2 as YFSETQ. With V trimmed by 2 bases and J by 3 bases, 2 bases remained unmatched. The CDR3 DNA follows: TGCGCCAGCAGCTTACAGGGGGCAGACTATGGCTACACCTTC. Amino acids: CASSLQGADYGYTF.

The chain employs TRBV4-2 and TRBJ2-7, with 12 bases aligning to TRBD2. Unmatched junction bases numbered 4, after V lost 5 bases and J lost 2 bases. The CDR3 length is 15 residues. The V gene's germline CDR1 is LGHNA and CDR2 YNFKEQ. The CDR3 nucleotides read TGTGCCAGCAGCAAAACTAGCGGGGGGACCTACGAGCAGTACTTC. This sequence encodes CASSKTSGGTYEQYF.

This clone was observed a handful of times. The chain uses TRBV30 and TRBJ1-1; no clear D gene. Trimming removed 1 base from V and 5 bases from J, with 11 bases in between. Germline-derived CDR1 and CDR2 are GTSNPN and SVGIG (reference sequence). The CDR3 is 13 amino acids. The chain's CDR3 is CAWSEFSGTEAFF. The CDR3, as DNA: TGTGCCTGGAGTGAGTTTTCCGGGACTGAAGCTTTCTTT.

Concerning this clone itself: A read error may produce the germline difference seen at one junction end. The rearrangement uses TRBV7-7 and TRBJ2-5, with D maybe TRBD1 (6 bases). The CDR3 totals 14 residues. CDR1 is SSHAT and CDR2 is FNYEAQ in the germline V gene (reference sequence). DNA for the CDR3: TGTGCTAGCAGCTTTTCGAGGGGGCAAGAGACCCAGTACTTC. Translation: CASSFSRGQETQYF.

J is TRBJ1-4 and V is TRBV7-2; 8 bases align to TRBD1. Germline V gives CDR1 SGHTA, CDR2 FQGNSA. V lost 4 bases to trimming and J lost 5 bases; unmatched junction nucleotides: 6. The CDR3 sequence is 15 residues long. The CDR3 protein is CASSWRQGTNEKLFF. CDR3 DNA: TGTGCCAGCAGCTGGAGACAGGGGACCAATGAAAAACTGTTTTTT. The variable domain in full, with the rest retrieved from reference TRBV7-2 and TRBJ1-4, is GAGVSQSPSNKVTEKGKDVELRCDPISGHTALYWYRQSLGQGLEFLIYFQGNSAPDKSGLPSDRFSAERTGGSVSTLTIQRTQQEDSAVYLCASSWRQGTNEKLFFGSGTQLSVL.

The J gene is TRBJ2-5, the V gene TRBV6-6, with 9 bases fitting TRBD1. With 5 bases clipped from V and 4 bases from J, the junction kept 8 bases outside the gene matches. Germline-derived CDR1 and CDR2 are MNHNY and SVGAGI (reference sequence). This CDR3 contains 15 residues. In DNA form, the CDR3 reads TGTGCCAGCAGTCGCCATAGACAGGGGGGAGAGACCCAGTACTTC. It encodes CASSRHRQGGETQYF.

The chain is built from TRBV5-6 and TRBJ2-7; D is unclear. The CDR3 is 13 amino acids. The V gene lost 4 bases and the J gene lost 3 bases, with 11 bases spanning the gap. From germline, CDR1 is SGHDT and CDR2 YYEEEE. The CDR3 region is CASSPRGHYEQYF. CDR3 coding DNA: TGTGCCAGCAGCCCACGTGGCCACTACGAGCAGTACTTC.

This clone was observed a handful of times. The chain uses TRBV13 and TRBJ1-1; D unresolved. Germline-derived CDR1 and CDR2 are PRHDT and FYEKMQ (reference sequence). Trimming cost V 0 bases and J 10 bases, with 9 bases left between them. The CDR3 covers 12 residues. CDR3 in DNA: TGTGCCAGCAGCTTAGGCGTGGGCCCAGCTTTCTTT. The encoded protein is CASSLGVGPAFF.

The rearrangement links TRBV28 to TRBJ2-7, with TRBD2 identical over 12 bases. The CDR3 contains 15 residues. Trimming cost V 4 bases and J 4 bases; bases outside gene matches: 5. Germline loops: CDR1 MDHEN, CDR2 SYDVKM. CDR3 DNA: TGTGCCAGCAGTTCCCTAGCGGGAGGGCCTTACGAGCAGTACTTC. Its translation is CASSSLAGGPYEQYF.

This clone was detected a few times. The genes are TRBV18 and TRBJ1-1; D unresolved. V was shortened by 3 bases and J by 5 bases, with 4 bases between the two germline ends. The CDR3 covers 11 residues. CDR1 is KGHSH, CDR2 LQKENI, per germline. For the CDR3, the DNA is TGTGCCAGCTCACCTTCAACTGAAGCTTTCTTT. Translating gives CASSPSTEAFF.

This rearrangement joins TRBV5-1 to TRBJ1-3; 7 bases line up with TRBD1. With 8 bases clipped from V and 3 bases from J, the junction kept 8 bases outside the gene matches. The V gene's germline CDR1 is SGHRS and CDR2 YFSETQ. The CDR3 has 14 amino acids. CDR3 in amino acids: CASQTGRGGNTIYF. For the CDR3, the DNA is TGCGCCAGTCAGACAGGGCGTGGTGGAAACACCATATATTTT.

With regard to this clone: A junction end diverges from the germline sequence, so it may reflect a read error. The rearrangement links TRBV5-4 to TRBJ1-2; 10 bases agree with TRBD1. CDR3 length: 16 residues. Germline CDR1 reads SGHNT; CDR2 reads YYREEE (reference sequence). The chain's CDR3 is CAGSLARDRGNYGYTF. As DNA, the CDR3 is TGTGCCGGCAGCTTGGCCCGGGACAGGGGAAACTATGGCTACACCTTC.

This chain links TRBV2 with TRBJ1-2; a possible D gene is TRBD1 (6 bases). The CDR3 has 14 residues. Germline-derived CDR1 and CDR2 are SNHLY and FYNNEI. The ends were cut back, 8 bases at V and 1 base at J, with 14 bases in the middle. DNA of the CDR3: TGTGCCAGCTCCTACAGGGCTCTTAACTATGGCTACACCTTC. It codes for CASSYRALNYGYTF. Based on the CDR3 plus reference TRBV2 and TRBJ1-2, the full variable domain is EPEVTQTPSHQVTQMGQEVILRCVPISNHLYFYWYRQILGQKVEFLVSFYNNEISEKSEIFDDQFSVERPDGSNFTLKIRSTKLEDSAMYFCASSYRALNYGYTFGSGTRLTVV.

This sequence joins TRBV5-1 and TRBJ2-3, with 13 bases aligning to TRBD2. V was clipped by 6 bases and J by 3 bases; unmatched bases: 7. Germline CDR1 SGHRS, CDR2 YFSETQ. This CDR3 is built from 16 residues. The CDR3 bases are TGCGCCAGCACCTACCTGGGACTAGCGGGAACAGATACGCAGTATTTT. Translation gives CASTYLGLAGTDTQYF.

The chain uses TRBV28 and TRBJ2-6; 7 nucleotides match TRBD1. The CDR3 is made up of 12 amino acids. The V and J ends lost 8 bases and 9 bases, in that order; junction bases with no gene match: 4. The germline CDR1 and CDR2 sequences are MDHEN and SYDVKM. Written as DNA, the CDR3 is TGTGCCAGCCAGGGGGTGGGCAACGTCCTGACTTTC. Translation: CASQGVGNVLTF.

As concerns this clone: Relative to the germline gene, one junction end is altered; a read error may explain this. The CDR3 sequence is CSSSPENSQETQYF. The CDR3 DNA reads as TGTTCCAGCAGCCCCGAGAACAGTCAAGAGACCCAGTACTTC. The chain has TRBV7-9 and TRBJ2-5; D not resolved. Per germline, CDR1 SEHNR and CDR2 FQNEAQ (reference sequence). This CDR3 region has 14 residues.

The chain employs TRBV28 and TRBJ1-2; no definite D call. The V gene lost 7 bases and the J gene lost 4 bases, with 10 bases spanning the gap. Germline V lookup: CDR1 MDHEN, CDR2 SYDVKM. The CDR3 is 12 amino acids. CDR3 nucleotides: TGTGCCAGCACCCCGGGAGGCTATGGCTACACCTTC. As protein: CASTPGGYGYTF.